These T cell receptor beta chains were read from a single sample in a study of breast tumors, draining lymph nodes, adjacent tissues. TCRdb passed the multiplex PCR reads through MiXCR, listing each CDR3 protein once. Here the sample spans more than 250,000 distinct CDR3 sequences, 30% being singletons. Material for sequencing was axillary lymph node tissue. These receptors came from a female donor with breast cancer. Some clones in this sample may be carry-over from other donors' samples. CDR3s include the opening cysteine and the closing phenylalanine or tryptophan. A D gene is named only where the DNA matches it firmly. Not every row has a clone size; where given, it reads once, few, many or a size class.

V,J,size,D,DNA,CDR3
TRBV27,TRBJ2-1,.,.,TGTGCCAGCAGTTTCCGGCAAAGCTCCTACAATGGGCAGTTCTTC,CASSFRQSSYNGQFF
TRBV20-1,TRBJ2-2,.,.,TGCAGTGCTAGAACAGGGGAGCTGTTTTTT,CSARTGELFF
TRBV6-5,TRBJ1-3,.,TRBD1,TGTGCCAGCAGTGAGGCCGGACAGGCCGGAAACACCATATATTTT,CASSEAGQAGNTIYF
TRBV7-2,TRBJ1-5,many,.,TGTGCCAGCAGCCAGAGCTGGCAGCGCAATCAGCCCCAGCATTTT,CASSQSWQRNQPQHF
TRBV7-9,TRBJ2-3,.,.,TGTGCCAGCGTCAAGGGGGCGGGAGGAGGGGCAGATACGCAGTATTTT,CASVKGAGGGADTQYF
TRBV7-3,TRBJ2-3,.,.,TGTGCCAGCAGCTTCGGAAACAATGAGCAGTATTTT,CASSFGNNEQYF
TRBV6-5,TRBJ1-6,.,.,TGTGCCAGCAGGACAGGAACAGGGTCTGGGTCACCCCTCCACTTT,CASRTGTGSGSPLHF
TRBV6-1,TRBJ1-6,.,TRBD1,TGTGCCAACTGTCGGACAGGGGGCGCGTCACCCCTCCACTTT,CANCRTGGASPLHF
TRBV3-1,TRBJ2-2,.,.,TGTGACAGCAGCCCTAGGACGAACACCGGGGAGCTGTTTTTT,CDSSPRTNTGELFF
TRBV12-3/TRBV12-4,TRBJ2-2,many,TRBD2,TGTGCCAGCGAACGCGAGAGGACTAGCGGGAGGAACCGGGAGCTGTTTTTT,CASERERTSGRNRELFF
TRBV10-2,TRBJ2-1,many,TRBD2,TGCGCCAGCAGTGGGACTAGCGGAAGGGGTGAGCAGTTCTTC,CASSGTSGRGEQFF
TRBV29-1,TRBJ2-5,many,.,TGCAGCGTTGAAGCCGACAGTAAGCAAGAGACCCAGTACTTC,CSVEADSKQETQYF
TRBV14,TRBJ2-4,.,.,TGTGCCAGCAGCCAAGGGGACGGAAATCTAGCCAAAACCATTCAGTACTTC,CASSQGDGNLAKTIQYF
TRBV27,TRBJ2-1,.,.,TGTGCCAGCATCGGGGGGCTTGAGCAGTTCTTC,CASIGGLEQFF
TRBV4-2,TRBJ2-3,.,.,TGTGCCGGCAGCCCTCGGGGCGGGGGCGTATTCACAGATACGCAGTATTTT,CAGSPRGGGVFTDTQYF
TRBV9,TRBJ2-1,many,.,TGTGCCAGCAGCGTCCGCAGTGAGCAGTTCTTC,CASSVRSEQFF
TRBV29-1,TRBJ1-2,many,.,TGCAGCGTTTGGGGGGGCGAGGGTGGCTACACCTTC,CSVWGGEGGYTF
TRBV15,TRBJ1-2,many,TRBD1,TGTGCCACCAGCAGAGGATCGGGACAGGGGGACTATGGCTACACCTTC,CATSRGSGQGDYGYTF
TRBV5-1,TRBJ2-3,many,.,TGCGCCAGCAGCTTCGGGGGCAGTCGCACAGATACGCAGTATTTT,CASSFGGSRTDTQYF
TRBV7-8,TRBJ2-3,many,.,TGTGCCAGCTCTCTGTCCCGGGACCTAAGCACAGATACGCAGTATTTT,CASSLSRDLSTDTQYF
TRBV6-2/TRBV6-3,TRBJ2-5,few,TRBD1,TGTGCCAGCAGTTACCTACCGGGACAGGGAAAACAAGAGACCCAGTACTTC,CASSYLPGQGKQETQYF
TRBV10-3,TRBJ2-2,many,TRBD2,TGTGCCATCAGAGCTAGCGGGAGGGCAACGACCGGGGAGCTGTTTTTT,CAIRASGRATTGELFF
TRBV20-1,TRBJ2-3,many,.,TGCAGTGCTCCCGGAGTGGGGCCAGATACGCAGTATTTT,CSAPGVGPDTQYF
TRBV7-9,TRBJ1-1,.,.,TGTGCCAGCAGCTTAGTAGGGCAGCTGAACACTGAAGCTTTCTTT,CASSLVGQLNTEAFF
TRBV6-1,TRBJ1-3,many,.,TGTGCCAGCAGTGAAGCTGACCAGCCCGGAAACACCATATATTTT,CASSEADQPGNTIYF
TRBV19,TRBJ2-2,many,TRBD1,TGTGCCAGTAGTGTCGACAGGGGACCCGGGGAGCTGTTTTTT,CASSVDRGPGELFF
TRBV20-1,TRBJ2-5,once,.,TGCAGTGCTAGAGATGATACACGGGCCCAGTACTTC,CSARDDTRAQYF
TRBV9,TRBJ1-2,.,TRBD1,TGTGCCAGCAGCGGCCCCGGGACAGCTCATGGCTACACCTTC,CASSGPGTAHGYTF
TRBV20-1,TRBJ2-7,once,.,TGCAGTGCTAGGTCCCGTACCGAGCCGCTTCAGCAGTACTTC,CSARSRTEPLQQYF
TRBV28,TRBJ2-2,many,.,TGTGCCAGCAGTTTGTTAGAGTCCCTGAGGACCGGGGAGCTGTTTTTT,CASSLLESLRTGELFF
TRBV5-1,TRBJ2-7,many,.,TGCGCCAGCAGCCCGCAGGATTCGTACGAGCAGTACTTC,CASSPQDSYEQYF
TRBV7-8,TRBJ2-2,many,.,TGTGCCAGCAGCCCATCCCGGAGCGGGGAGCTGTTTTTT,CASSPSRSGELFF
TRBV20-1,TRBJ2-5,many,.,TGCAGTGCTAGACCACAGGCAACACGGGGGGAGACCCAGTACTTC,CSARPQATRGETQYF
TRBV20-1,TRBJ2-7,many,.,TGCAGTGCTAGAGACCGGGGTGGGTGGAACTACGAGCAGTACTTC,CSARDRGGWNYEQYF
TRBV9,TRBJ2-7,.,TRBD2,TGTGCCAGCAGCGGGGGGACTAGCGTCTACTCCTACGAGCAGTACTTC,CASSGGTSVYSYEQYF
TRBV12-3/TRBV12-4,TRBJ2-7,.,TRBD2,TGTGCCAGCAGTTTCGCGCTCGGGCGGACTAGCGGGGGGAGCTCCTACGAGCAGTACTTC,CASSFALGRTSGGSSYEQYF
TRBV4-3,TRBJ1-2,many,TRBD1,TGCGCCAGCAGCCAGGTCCAGGGGGACACTCTCGCCTATGGCTACACCTTC,CASSQVQGDTLAYGYTF
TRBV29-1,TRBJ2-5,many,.,TGCAGCGTTGCCTCCCTTAGAGGGCCCCAAGAGACCCAGTACTTC,CSVASLRGPQETQYF
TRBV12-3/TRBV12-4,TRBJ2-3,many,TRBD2,TGTGCCAGCAGTTTTGAGCCGGTAGCGGGGGAGCGGGGGGATACGCAGTATTTT,CASSFEPVAGERGDTQYF
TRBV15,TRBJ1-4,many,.,TGTGCCACCAGCAGGGTGAAAGAAAAACTGTTTTTT,CATSRVKEKLFF
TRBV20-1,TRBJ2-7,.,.,TGCAGTGCCCAGACTAGTCCCTCCGAGCAGTACTTC,CSAQTSPSEQYF
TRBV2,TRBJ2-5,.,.,TGTGCCAGCAGTGCGGCGGTTGGGACCCAGTACTTC,CASSAAVGTQYF
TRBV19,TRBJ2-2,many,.,TGTGCCAGTAGGGTCAGACAGTACACCGGGGAGCTGTTTTTT,CASRVRQYTGELFF
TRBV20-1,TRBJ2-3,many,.,TGCAGTGCGAGAGTGACGGTTAGCACAGATACGCAGTATTTT,CSARVTVSTDTQYF
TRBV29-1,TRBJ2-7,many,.,TGCAGCGTTGAAACCCGGACCTACGAGCAGTACTTC,CSVETRTYEQYF
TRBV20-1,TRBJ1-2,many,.,TGCAGTGCTAGAGATCGGGGGGATCGGGGCTACACCTTC,CSARDRGDRGYTF
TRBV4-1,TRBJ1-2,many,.,TGCGCCAGCAGCCAAGACCCCACAGCAACCTATGGCTACACCTTC,CASSQDPTATYGYTF
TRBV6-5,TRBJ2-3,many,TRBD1,TGTGCCAGCACGGACAGGGGGACAGATACGCAGTATTTT,CASTDRGTDTQYF
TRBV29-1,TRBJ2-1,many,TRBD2,TGCAGCGTTAAAGGAGTGGGGGGGAGCTCCTACAATGAGCAGTTCTTC,CSVKGVGGSSYNEQFF
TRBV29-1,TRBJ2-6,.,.,TGCAGCGTTGATGTGGGTTCTGGGGCCAGCATCCTGACTTTC,CSVDVGSGASILTF